These 23 T cell receptor beta chains share one sample of origin, sequenced in a study of regulatory T cells in long-lasting Graves disease. Libraries of TCR beta came from iRepertoire HTBI primers plus Arm-PCR of CDR3 regions. MiXCR, run by TCRdb on the multiplex PCR reads, gives a single entry per CDR3 protein. The sample consists of a few hundred thousand distinct CDR3 sequences, 15% to 20% of them appearing once. Indicated time point: newly diagnosed GD, antithyroid drugs for less than 3 months. The TCR library used RNA extracted from PBMCs. The sequences come from peripheral blood mononuclear cells (PBMCs), collected at new diagnosis, from a patient treated with antithyroid drugs. The receptors shown here come from a female donor with Graves disease.

The chain links TRBV29-1 to TRBJ1-4; the match to TRBD1 covers 8 bases. Germline V gene data show CDR1 as SQVTM and CDR2 as ANQGSEA. This CDR3 comprises 13 residues. V lost 8 bases and J lost 11; bases outside the gene matches: 13. In DNA form, the CDR3 reads TGCAGCTTATCGGCAGGGGGCGCGGGGAAACTGTTTTTT. Its protein product is CSLSAGGAGKLFF.

The table lists this clonotype with a few counts. The J gene is TRBJ2-1, the V gene TRBV12-3 or TRBV12-4; TRBD1 matches 9 bases. The CDR3 extends over 15 amino acids. The J segment lost 8 bases and the V segment lost 2 bases, leaving 7 bases of the junction unmatched. This CDR3 reads CASSLWDRDNDEQFF. DNA of the CDR3: TGTGCCAGCAGTTTATGGGACAGGGACAACGATGAGCAGTTCTTC.

V gene TRBV30 combines with J gene TRBJ2-7; TRBD2 aligns across 11 bases. CDR3 length: 16 amino acids. V lost 3 bases and J lost 6; bases outside the gene matches: 13. Germline V lookup: CDR1 GTSNPN, CDR2 SVGIG (reference sequence). CDR3 sequence reads: CAWSDPGVAGGSEQYF. The CDR3 DNA reads TGTGCCTGGAGCGACCCCGGGGTAGCGGGAGGGAGCGAGCAGTACTTC.

There are many counts of this clonotype. The chain links TRBV27 to TRBJ2-2; tentatively, D is TRBD1 or TRBD2 (9 bases each). The V end was cut by 9 bases, the J end by 4 bases, with 24 bases between. CDR3 length: 17 residues. Germline V gene lookup returns CDR1 MNHEY and CDR2 SMNVEV (reference sequence). The chain's CDR3 is CARTGTGKAGGTGELFF. Written as DNA, the CDR3 is TGTGCCAGGACCGGGACAGGGAAAGCGGGGGGCACCGGGGAGCTGTTTTTT.

In its sample, this clonotype was seen a few times. V usage is TRBV20-1 and J usage is TRBJ1-5; tentatively, D is TRBD1 (5 bases). The CDR3 extends over 14 amino acids. CDR1 and CDR2 from the germline V gene are DFQATT and SNEGSKA (reference sequence). The V gene lost 1 base and the J gene lost 6 bases, with 13 bases spanning the gap. CDR3 in amino acids: CSARVGGGSQPQHF. CDR3 sequence (DNA): TGCAGTGCTAGAGTGGGGGGTGGGAGTCAGCCCCAGCATTTT.

This clonotype was seen at least ten times. The rearrangement joins TRBV6-5 to TRBJ1-6; 9 positions agree with TRBD1. V trimming: 2 bases; J trimming: 6 bases; junction bases outside the gene matches: 2. The CDR3 runs 15 residues. Germline V gene data show CDR1 as MNHEY and CDR2 as SVGAGI. The CDR3 sequence: CASSYRTGANSPLHF. The CDR3 nucleotides are TGTGCCAGCAGTTACAGGACAGGGGCTAATTCACCCCTCCACTTT.

V gene TRBV4-1 combines with J gene TRBJ2-1; 8 bases map to TRBD2. CDR1 and CDR2 (germline): MGHRA, YSYEKL. J was trimmed by 2 bases and V by 1 base; bases with no gene match: 16. There are 20 residues in the CDR3. The DNA of the CDR3 is TGCGCCAGCAGCCAAGGGTCCGGGCTCCCCCCGGGACTAGCCTACAATGAGCAGTTCTTC. Protein product: CASSQGSGLPPGLAYNEQFF.

This clonotype has at least ten counts. The chain is built from TRBV6-4 and TRBJ2-3, with D unresolved. There are 14 residues in the CDR3. Per the germline V gene, CDR1 is MRHNA and CDR2 is SNTAGT. V shed 6 bases and J shed 4 bases, with 14 bases lying between them. The CDR3 loop reads CASSPTDGADTQYF. The CDR3, as DNA: TGTGCCAGCAGCCCTACTGATGGCGCAGATACGCAGTATTTT.

This clonotype was counted only a few times. V and J are TRBV30 and TRBJ2-5; 11 bases match TRBD2. This CDR3 is built from 18 residues. Germline loops: CDR1 GTSNPN, CDR2 SVGIG (reference sequence). V shed 4 bases and J 4 bases; nucleotides not matched to a gene: 17. Here the CDR3 reads CAWTELFTSGSGPETQYF. CDR3 DNA sequence: TGTGCCTGGACCGAACTTTTCACTAGCGGGAGTGGACCAGAGACCCAGTACTTC.

This clonotype has a count of ten or more. The CDR3 DNA follows: TGTGCCAGCAGTTTATCCCACAGGGCTGGCTACACCTTC. It encodes CASSLSHRAGYTF. The chain recombines TRBV27 with TRBJ1-2; TRBD1 might be the D (6 bases). Germline-derived CDR1 and CDR2 are MNHEY and SMNVEV (reference sequence). This CDR3 region has 13 residues. Trimming left V 0 bases short and J 7 bases short, with 9 bases between.

This clonotype appeared many times. The V call is TRBV11-2, the J call TRBJ2-7, with D perhaps assigned TRBD1 or TRBD2 (6 bases each). CDR3 length: 12 residues. Between the trimmed V and J ends, which lost 2 bases and 9 bases, there was a span of 11 bases. CDR1 and CDR2 from the germline V gene are SGHAT and FQNNGV. This chain's CDR3 is CASSLSGGGQYF. The CDR3 DNA follows: TGTGCCAGCAGCTTAAGTGGAGGGGGGCAGTACTTC.

Worth noting for this clonotype: This may be a read error, as it is one base from a much larger clone. The chain employs TRBV9 and TRBJ2-3, with D maybe TRBD2 (5 bases). The CDR3 is made up of 12 amino acids. CDR1 and CDR2 (germline): SGDLS, YYNGEE. The CDR3 DNA sequence: TGTGCCAACAGCGTAGGGAGAGATACGCAGTATTTT. It yields the protein CANSVGRDTQYF.

This clonotype came up many times. The V gene is TRBV3-1, the J gene TRBJ2-3; D call uncertain. The CDR3 spans 13 residues. Germline values: CDR1 LGHDT, CDR2 YNNKEL (reference sequence). With 4 bases removed from V and 6 bases from J, the gap between germline ends came to 11 bases. This CDR3 is CASSRKLDDTQYF. CDR3 coding DNA: TGTGCCAGCAGCCGAAAGCTAGACGATACGCAGTATTTT.

The table lists this clonotype with many counts. The chain recombines TRBV10-3 with TRBJ2-5; D is undetermined. The CDR3 is made up of 12 amino acids. V lost 4 bases, J lost 4 bases, and 7 bases lay in between. The germline CDR1 and CDR2 sequences are ENHRY and SYGVKD. The CDR3 spells CAISGRGETQYF. For the CDR3, the DNA is TGTGCCATCAGTGGAAGAGGAGAGACCCAGTACTTC.

This clonotype was counted many times. The V call is TRBV9, the J call TRBJ1-2; D not certain. The CDR3 has 13 residues. The V and J ends lost 0 bases and 8 bases respectively, with 11 bases between them. Germline V gene sequence: CDR1 SGDLS, CDR2 YYNGEE. CDR3 loop: CASSVGARGGYTF. CDR3 sequence (DNA): TGTGCCAGCAGCGTAGGGGCCCGCGGAGGCTACACCTTC.

The chain employs TRBV2 and TRBJ2-3, with TRBD1 matching over 10 bases. Germline V gene data show CDR1 as SNHLY and CDR2 as FYNNEI. Trimming removed 6 bases from V and 4 bases from J; junction bases left unmatched: 7. This CDR3 spans 15 amino acids. Here the CDR3 DNA reads TGTGCCAGCAGCGAGGACAGGGGGGTTGCAGATACGCAGTATTTT. Its translation: CASSEDRGVADTQYF.

This clonotype was seen many times. CDR3 protein: CASLQGVLGKLFF. In DNA form, the CDR3 reads TGTGCCAGCCTGCAAGGTGTGCTAGGAAAACTGTTTTTT. The chain combines TRBV2 with TRBJ1-4, with D unclear. The CDR3 is 13 residues long. Per germline, CDR1 SNHLY and CDR2 FYNNEI. V was cut by 8 bases and J by 10 bases, with 17 bases left in between.

Many counts were recorded for this clonotype. The V gene is TRBV6-1, the J gene TRBJ1-1; 7 bases fit TRBD1. Germline V gene sequence: CDR1 MNHNS, CDR2 SASEGT. The junction had 9 bases not matched to a gene; V was cut back by 2 bases and J by 6 bases. The CDR3 runs to 15 residues. In DNA, the CDR3 is TGTGCCAGCAGTGAACGGACCGGGACAGTGTCTGAAGCTTTCTTT. Protein sequence: CASSERTGTVSEAFF.

This chain uses TRBV28 with TRBJ1-1; D call uncertain. This CDR3 region has 16 residues. V was shortened by 3 bases and J by 3 bases, with 17 bases between the two germline ends. Germline loops: CDR1 MDHEN, CDR2 SYDVKM. The CDR3 DNA is TGTGCCAGCAGTTTTAAATTGGGCAGGAGGGACACTGAAGCTTTCTTT. Its translation is CASSFKLGRRDTEAFF.

This clonotype was seen ten or more times. The rearrangement links TRBV7-9 to TRBJ1-1; no firm D call. The CDR3 runs 12 residues. From germline, CDR1 is SEHNR and CDR2 FQNEAQ (reference sequence). The ends were cut back, 5 bases at V and 7 bases at J, with 11 bases in the middle. In nucleotides, the CDR3 is TGTGCCAGCAGCAGTGACACCCTTGAAGCTTTCTTT. Amino acids: CASSSDTLEAFF. Full variable domain (missing parts from reference TRBV7-9 and TRBJ1-1): DTGVSQNPRHKITKRGQNVTFRCDPISEHNRLYWYRQTLGQGPEFLTYFQNEAQLEKSRLLSDRFSAERPKGSFSTLEIQRTEQGDSAMYLCASSSDTLEAFFGQGTRLTVV.

With regard to this clonotype: A far larger clone is just one base off, so this is likely a read error. CDR3 in amino acids: CSAASREYRDNEQYF. In nucleotides, the CDR3 is TGCAGTGCGGCGAGTCGGGAATACAGGGACAATGAGCAGTACTTC. The chain combines TRBV20-1 with TRBJ2-7, with a possible D match to TRBD1 (6 bases). This CDR3 spans 15 amino acids. CDR1 and CDR2 from the germline V gene are DFQATT and SNEGSKA (reference sequence). Between the trimmed V and J ends, which lost 6 bases and 7 bases, there was a span of 25 bases.

This clonotype was counted ten times or more. The chain recombines TRBV20-1 with TRBJ1-2, with 12 bases identical to TRBD1. CDR1 DFQATT and CDR2 SNEGSKA come from the germline V gene (reference sequence). The CDR3 has 18 amino acids. V was pared by 3 bases and J by 4 bases, with 15 bases of the junction left unmatched. CDR3 sequence: CSASAPPGQGAGGYGYTF. CDR3 coding DNA: TGCAGTGCTAGCGCACCCCCGGGACAGGGGGCCGGGGGCTATGGCTACACCTTC.

This clonotype occurred many times. The chain links TRBV11-1 to TRBJ2-1; TRBD2 aligns across 9 bases. V trimming: 9 bases; J trimming: 3 bases; junction bases outside the gene matches: 9. CDR1 is SGHAT and CDR2 is FQDESV in the germline V gene (reference sequence). CDR3 size: 15 residues. The CDR3 protein is CASTRGAGGYNEQFF. The DNA of the CDR3 is TGTGCCAGTACACGGGGAGCGGGAGGCTACAATGAGCAGTTCTTC.